This TCR beta chain was recovered during a study of control samples from healthy donors and cancer patients. Here immunoSEQ multiplex PCR was the method, and the copy in TCRdb shows in-frame clones only, minus some. The table shows 160,000 or so clones, with 96% occurring only once. Trimming cost V 3 bases and J 6 bases; bases outside gene matches: 4. Germline-derived CDR1 and CDR2 are LNHDA and SQIVND (reference sequence). There are 14 residues in the CDR3. This clone was recorded only once. The V and J genes are TRBV19 and TRBJ2-7; 11 bases are shared with TRBD1. The source material was blood. The receptor's source is a woman in her twenties or thirties in good health. CDR3 DNA: TGTGCCAGTAGTATCGGGACAGGGGGAAGCGAGCAGTACTTC. Protein product: CASSIGTGGSEQYF.